A selection of T cell receptor beta chains follows, all from one sample in a study of post-analysis software for immune sequencing data. TCRdb re-called the PCR reads through MiXCR, storing one row per CDR3 protein. The repertoire has a few hundred thousand distinct CDR3 sequences, approximately 38% of them found once; the top ten carry roughly 13%. The specimen sequenced was blood. The receptors were gathered from a girl between 5 and 17 years old with multiple sclerosis. Each CDR3 is given with its conserved first and last residue. D genes are given only for firm matches. Clone size is given for some rows only: seen once, a few or many times, or a class if the clone is expanded.

V	size	J	D	CDR3	DNA
TRBV12-3/TRBV12-4	NA	TRBJ2-1	NA	CASSPRENSYNEQFF	TGTGCCAGCAGTCCCCGGGAAAACAGCTACAATGAGCAGTTCTTC
TRBV7-2	many	TRBJ1-5	NA	CASSLVAGRDQPQHF	TGTGCCAGCAGCTTAGTGGCAGGGAGGGATCAGCCCCAGCATTTT
TRBV14	NA	TRBJ2-7	NA	CASSPLRQSEQYF	TGTGCCAGCAGCCCCTTGCGACAGTCCGAGCAGTACTTC
TRBV5-1	NA	TRBJ2-1	NA	CASFWEGVGWNEQFF	TGCGCCAGCTTCTGGGAGGGGGTTGGTTGGAATGAGCAGTTCTTC
TRBV28	few	TRBJ2-7	NA	CASSQPPVDEQYF	TGTGCCAGCAGCCAACCCCCAGTTGACGAGCAGTACTTC
TRBV20-1	once	TRBJ1-6	NA	CSAYTPSGSYNSPLHF	TGCAGTGCTTATACCCCTTCTGGGTCCTATAATTCACCCCTCCACTTT
TRBV20-1	few	TRBJ1-1	NA	CSAPLTEAFF	TGCAGTGCACCACTTACTGAAGCTTTCTTT
TRBV29-1	NA	TRBJ1-1	NA	CSVSRPLNTEAFF	TGCAGCGTTAGTAGGCCCCTTAACACTGAAGCTTTCTTT
TRBV27	once	TRBJ2-7	TRBD1	CASSHAGTGGSGEQYF	TGTGCCAGCAGTCATGCCGGGACAGGGGGATCCGGCGAGCAGTACTTC
TRBV27	NA	TRBJ2-1	NA	CASSLLTHTDEQFF	TGTGCCAGCAGTTTGCTCACCCACACGGATGAGCAGTTCTTC
TRBV6-1	few	TRBJ1-1	NA	CASGRGGTEAFF	TGTGCCAGCGGGAGGGGTGGCACTGAAGCTTTCTTT
TRBV6-4	NA	TRBJ2-3	TRBD2	CASSDSSSGGADTQYF	TGTGCCAGCAGTGACTCGTCTAGCGGGGGGGCAGATACGCAGTATTTT
TRBV11-2	few	TRBJ1-1	NA	CASSSTWGDGIAEAFF	TGTGCCAGCAGCTCGACATGGGGTGATGGGATCGCTGAAGCTTTCTTT
TRBV7-8	few	TRBJ1-2	TRBD1	CASSLQGAVVYGYTF	TGTGCCAGCAGCTTACAGGGGGCTGTGGTCTATGGCTACACCTTC
TRBV18	few	TRBJ2-5	TRBD2	CASSPRTSGAQETQYF	TGTGCCAGCTCACCGCGGACTAGCGGGGCACAAGAGACCCAGTACTTC
TRBV6-5	NA	TRBJ2-7	NA	CASSYNRVGGRYEQYF	TGTGCCAGCAGTTACAATCGGGTGGGGGGCAGGTACGAGCAGTACTTC
TRBV29-1	few	TRBJ1-2	NA	CSVEKQAGGYTF	TGCAGCGTTGAAAAACAGGCAGGAGGCTACACCTTC
TRBV11-2	many	TRBJ2-1	NA	CASSLSRGSYNEQFF	TGTGCCAGCAGCTTGAGTCGGGGAAGCTACAATGAGCAGTTCTTC
TRBV12-3/TRBV12-4	NA	TRBJ1-2	TRBD1	CASSRQGAAGYTF	TGTGCCAGCAGTAGACAGGGGGCAGCTGGCTACACCTTC
TRBV6-5	NA	TRBJ2-1	TRBD2	CASTNDPSGAYNEQFF	TGTGCCAGCACTAACGACCCCAGCGGGGCTTACAATGAGCAGTTCTTC
TRBV28	NA	TRBJ2-5	NA	CASSSSQIQETQYF	TGTGCCAGCAGTTCCTCACAGATTCAAGAGACCCAGTACTTC
TRBV7-2	many	TRBJ2-1	TRBD2	CASSTSGGAYNEQFF	TGTGCCAGCAGCACGAGCGGGGGGGCCTACAATGAGCAGTTCTTC
TRBV6-6	few	TRBJ2-3	TRBD1	CASSFDRANTQYF	TGTGCCAGCAGTTTCGACAGGGCAAATACGCAGTATTTT
TRBV7-2	NA	TRBJ2-3	NA	CASSTQGGLGDTQYF	TGTGCCAGCAGCACCCAGGGGGGTCTTGGAGATACGCAGTATTTT
TRBV11-2	NA	TRBJ2-5	NA	CASSLEGGEETQYF	TGTGCCAGCAGCTTAGAGGGAGGAGAGGAGACCCAGTACTTC
TRBV28	few	TRBJ2-3	NA	CASSLRRDTQYF	TGTGCCAGCAGTTTGAGGAGGGATACGCAGTATTTT
TRBV4-3	few	TRBJ2-3	NA	CASSREGPGDTQYF	TGCGCCAGCAGCCGAGAGGGGCCAGGGGATACGCAGTATTTT
TRBV6-1	NA	TRBJ1-1	NA	CASSTRGTEAFF	TGTGCCAGCAGCACTAGGGGCACTGAAGCTTTCTTT
TRBV12-3/TRBV12-4	few	TRBJ2-5	NA	CASSLGDGSLEQYF	TGTGCCAGCAGTTTAGGAGACGGATCTCTGGAGCAGTACTTC
TRBV29-1	NA	TRBJ2-1	NA	CSGDTQKYEQFF	TGCAGCGGTGATACGCAAAAGTATGAGCAGTTCTTC
TRBV7-8	NA	TRBJ2-7	TRBD1	CASSWTGPTYEQYF	TGTGCCAGCAGCTGGACAGGGCCGACCTACGAGCAGTACTTC
TRBV20-1	NA	TRBJ1-5	TRBD1	CSARDSGQSYSNQPQHF	TGCAGTGCTAGAGATTCGGGACAGTCGTATAGCAATCAGCCCCAGCATTTT